This paragraph reports one T cell receptor beta chain. Its antigen is undetermined. The sample comes from a study of OX40 agonist ivuxolimab in advanced cancers. General study points: Among the nonresponders, some also had low normalized T-cell clonal expansion.

Profiled with immunoSEQ multiplex PCR; TCRdb holds only in-frame clones, not every one. The table includes fewer than 70,000 clones, 84% detected once. The clonotype was recovered from an adult with an advanced solid tumor such as melanoma, head and neck, liver or kidney cancer. Material: CD4+ or CD8+ T cells sorted from blood, obtained in a trial of the OX40 agonist ivuxolimab.

Written as DNA, the CDR3 is TGCGCCAGCAGCTTGGACACTATCAAAAACATTCAGTACTTC. Translation: CASSLDTIKNIQYF. This sequence joins TRBV5-1 and TRBJ2-4; D gene unclear. V gave up 0 bases and J gave up 3 bases, with 7 bases separating them. This CDR3 has 14 amino acids. Germline V gene sequence: CDR1 SGHRS, CDR2 YFSETQ.